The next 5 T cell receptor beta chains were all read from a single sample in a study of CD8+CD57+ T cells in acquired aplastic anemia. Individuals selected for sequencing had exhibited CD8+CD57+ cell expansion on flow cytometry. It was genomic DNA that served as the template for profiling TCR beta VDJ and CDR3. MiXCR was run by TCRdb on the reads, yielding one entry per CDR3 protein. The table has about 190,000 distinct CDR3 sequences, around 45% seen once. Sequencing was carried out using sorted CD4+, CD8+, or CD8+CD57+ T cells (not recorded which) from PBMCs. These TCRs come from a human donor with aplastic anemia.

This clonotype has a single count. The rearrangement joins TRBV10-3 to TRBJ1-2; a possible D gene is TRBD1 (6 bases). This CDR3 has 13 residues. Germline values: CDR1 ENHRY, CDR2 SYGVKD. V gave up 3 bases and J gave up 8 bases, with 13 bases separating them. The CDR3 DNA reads TGTGCCATCAGTGATAGACAGGAGGGGGGCTACACCTTC. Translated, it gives CAISDRQEGGYTF.

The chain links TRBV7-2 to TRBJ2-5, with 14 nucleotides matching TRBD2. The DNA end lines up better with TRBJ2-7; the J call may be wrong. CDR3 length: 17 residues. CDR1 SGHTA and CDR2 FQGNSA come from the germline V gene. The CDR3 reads CASSFATSGGAGREQYF. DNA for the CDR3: TGTGCCAGCAGCTTCGCGACTAGCGGGGGGGCCGGTCGCGAGCAGTACTTC.

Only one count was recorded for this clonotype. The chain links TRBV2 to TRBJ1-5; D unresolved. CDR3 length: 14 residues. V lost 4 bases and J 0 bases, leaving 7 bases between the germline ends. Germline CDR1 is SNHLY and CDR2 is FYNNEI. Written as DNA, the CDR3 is TGTGCCAGCAGTGCCCGATATAGCAATCAGCCCCAGCATTTT. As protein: CASSARYSNQPQHF. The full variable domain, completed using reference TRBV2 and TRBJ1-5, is EPEVTQTPSHQVTQMGQEVILRCVPISNHLYFYWYRQILGQKVEFLVSFYNNEISEKSEIFDDQFSVERPDGSNFTLKIRSTKLEDSAMYFCASSARYSNQPQHFGDGTRLSIL.

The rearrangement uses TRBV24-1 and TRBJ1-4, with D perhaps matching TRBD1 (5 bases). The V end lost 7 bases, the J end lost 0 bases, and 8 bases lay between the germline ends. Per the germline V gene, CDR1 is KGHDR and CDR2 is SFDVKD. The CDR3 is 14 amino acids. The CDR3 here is CATSDRSTNEKLFF. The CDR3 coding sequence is TGTGCCACCAGCGACAGATCAACTAATGAAAAACTGTTTTTT.

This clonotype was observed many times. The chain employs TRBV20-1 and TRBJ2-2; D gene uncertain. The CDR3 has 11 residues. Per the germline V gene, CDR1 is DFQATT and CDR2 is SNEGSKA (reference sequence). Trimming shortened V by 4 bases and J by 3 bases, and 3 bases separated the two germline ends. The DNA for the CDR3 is TGCAGTGCTATATACACCGGGGAGCTGTTTTTT. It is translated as CSAIYTGELFF.